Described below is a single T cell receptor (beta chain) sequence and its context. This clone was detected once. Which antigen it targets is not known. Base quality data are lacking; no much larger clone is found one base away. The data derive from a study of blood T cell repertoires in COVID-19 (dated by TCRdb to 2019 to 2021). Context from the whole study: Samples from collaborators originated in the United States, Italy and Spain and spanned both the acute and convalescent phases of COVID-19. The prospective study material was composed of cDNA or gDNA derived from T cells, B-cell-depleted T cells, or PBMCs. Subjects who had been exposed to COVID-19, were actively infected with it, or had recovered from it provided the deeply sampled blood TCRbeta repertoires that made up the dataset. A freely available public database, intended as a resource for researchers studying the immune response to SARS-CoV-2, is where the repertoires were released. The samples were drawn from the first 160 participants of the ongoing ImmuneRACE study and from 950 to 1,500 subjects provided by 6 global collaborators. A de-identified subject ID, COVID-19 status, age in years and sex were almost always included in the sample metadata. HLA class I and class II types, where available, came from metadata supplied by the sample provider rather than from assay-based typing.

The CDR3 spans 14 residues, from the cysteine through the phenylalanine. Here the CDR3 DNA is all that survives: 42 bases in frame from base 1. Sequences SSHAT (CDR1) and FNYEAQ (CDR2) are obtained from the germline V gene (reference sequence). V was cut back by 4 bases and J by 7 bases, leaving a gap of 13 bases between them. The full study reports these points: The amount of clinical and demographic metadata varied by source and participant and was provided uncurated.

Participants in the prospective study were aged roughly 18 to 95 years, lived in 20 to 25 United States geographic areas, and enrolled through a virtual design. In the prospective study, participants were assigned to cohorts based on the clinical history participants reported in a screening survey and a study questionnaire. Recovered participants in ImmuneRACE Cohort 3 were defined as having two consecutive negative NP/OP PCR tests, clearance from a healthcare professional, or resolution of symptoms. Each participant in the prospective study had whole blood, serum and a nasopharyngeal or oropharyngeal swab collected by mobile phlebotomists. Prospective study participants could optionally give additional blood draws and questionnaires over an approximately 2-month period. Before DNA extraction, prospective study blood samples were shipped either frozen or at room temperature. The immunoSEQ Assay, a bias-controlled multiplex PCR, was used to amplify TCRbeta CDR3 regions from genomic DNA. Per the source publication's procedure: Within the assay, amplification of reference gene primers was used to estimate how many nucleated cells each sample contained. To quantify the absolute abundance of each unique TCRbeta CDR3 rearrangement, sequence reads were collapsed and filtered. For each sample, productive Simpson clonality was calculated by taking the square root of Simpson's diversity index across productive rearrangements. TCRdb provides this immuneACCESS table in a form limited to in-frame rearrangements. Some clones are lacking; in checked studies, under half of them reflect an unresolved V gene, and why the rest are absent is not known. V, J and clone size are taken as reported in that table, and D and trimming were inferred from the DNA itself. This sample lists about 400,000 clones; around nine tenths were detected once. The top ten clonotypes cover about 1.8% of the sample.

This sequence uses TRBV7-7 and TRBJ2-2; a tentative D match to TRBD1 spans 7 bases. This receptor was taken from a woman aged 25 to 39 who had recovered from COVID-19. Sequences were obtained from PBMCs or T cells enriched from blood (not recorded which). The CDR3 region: CASSSGGKGGELFF. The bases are TGTGCCAGCAGCTCAGGGGGGAAAGGCGGGGAGCTGTTTTTT.